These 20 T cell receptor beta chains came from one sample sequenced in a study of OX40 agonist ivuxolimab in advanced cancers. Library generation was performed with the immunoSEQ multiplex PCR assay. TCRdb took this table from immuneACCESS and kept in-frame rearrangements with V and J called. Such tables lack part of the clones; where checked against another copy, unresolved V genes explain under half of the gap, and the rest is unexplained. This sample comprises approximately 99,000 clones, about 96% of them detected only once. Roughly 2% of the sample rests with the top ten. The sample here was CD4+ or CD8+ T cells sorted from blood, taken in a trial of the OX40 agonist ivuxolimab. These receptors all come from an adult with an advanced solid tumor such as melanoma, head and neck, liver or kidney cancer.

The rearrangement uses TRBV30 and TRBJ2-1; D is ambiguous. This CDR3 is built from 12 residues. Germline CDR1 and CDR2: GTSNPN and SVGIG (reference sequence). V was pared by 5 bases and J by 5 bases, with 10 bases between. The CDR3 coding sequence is TGTGCCTGGGAGGAGTTGGACAATGAGCAGTTCTTC. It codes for CAWEELDNEQFF. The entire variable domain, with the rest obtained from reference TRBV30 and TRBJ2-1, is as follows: SQTIHQWPATLVQPVGSPLSLECTVEGTSNPNLYWYRQAAGRGLQLLFYSVGIGQISSEVPQNLSASRPQDRQFILSSKKLLLSDSGFYLCAWEELDNEQFFGPGTRLTVL.

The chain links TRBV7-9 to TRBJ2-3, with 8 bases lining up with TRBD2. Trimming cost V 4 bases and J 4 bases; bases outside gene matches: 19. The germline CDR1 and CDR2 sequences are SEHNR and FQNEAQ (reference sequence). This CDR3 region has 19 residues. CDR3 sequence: CASSSLPGGKAGDADTQYF. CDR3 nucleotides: TGTGCCAGCAGCTCCCTGCCGGGGGGAAAAGCGGGGGACGCAGATACGCAGTATTTT.

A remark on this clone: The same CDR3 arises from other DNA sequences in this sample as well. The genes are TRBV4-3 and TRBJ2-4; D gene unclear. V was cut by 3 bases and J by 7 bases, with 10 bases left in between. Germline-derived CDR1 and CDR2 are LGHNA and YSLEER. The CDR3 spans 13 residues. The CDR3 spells CASSHGLGNIQYF. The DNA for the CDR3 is TGCGCCAGCAGCCACGGCTTGGGGAACATTCAGTACTTC.

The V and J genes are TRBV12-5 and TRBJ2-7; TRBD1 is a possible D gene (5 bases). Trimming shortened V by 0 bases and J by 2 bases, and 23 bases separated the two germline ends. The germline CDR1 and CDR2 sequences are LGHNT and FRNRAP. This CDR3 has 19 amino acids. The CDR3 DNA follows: TGTGCTAGTGGTTTGGTACTCCGCTCTCAGGGCCCCCCGACCTACGAGCAGTACTTC. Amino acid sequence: CASGLVLRSQGPPTYEQYF.

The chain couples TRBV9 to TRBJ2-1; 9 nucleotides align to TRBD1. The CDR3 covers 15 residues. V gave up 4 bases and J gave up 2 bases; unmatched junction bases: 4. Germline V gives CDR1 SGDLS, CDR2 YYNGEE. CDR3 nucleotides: TGTGCCAGCAGCACAGGGACAGGGACCTACAATGAGCAGTTCTTC. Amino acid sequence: CASSTGTGTYNEQFF.

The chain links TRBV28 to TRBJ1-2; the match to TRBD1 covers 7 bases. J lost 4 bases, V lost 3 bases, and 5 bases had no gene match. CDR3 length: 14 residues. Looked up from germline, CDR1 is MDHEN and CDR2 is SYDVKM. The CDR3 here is CASSLWQGGYGYTF. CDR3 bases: TGTGCCAGCAGTTTGTGGCAGGGGGGCTATGGCTACACCTTC.

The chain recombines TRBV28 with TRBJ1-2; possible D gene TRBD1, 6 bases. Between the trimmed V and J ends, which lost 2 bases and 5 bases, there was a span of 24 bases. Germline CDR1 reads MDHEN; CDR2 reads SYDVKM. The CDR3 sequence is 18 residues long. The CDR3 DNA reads TGTGCCAGCAGTTTAGAAGGGCAGGGGACCCAATTATTTTATGGCTACACCTTC. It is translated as CASSLEGQGTQLFYGYTF.

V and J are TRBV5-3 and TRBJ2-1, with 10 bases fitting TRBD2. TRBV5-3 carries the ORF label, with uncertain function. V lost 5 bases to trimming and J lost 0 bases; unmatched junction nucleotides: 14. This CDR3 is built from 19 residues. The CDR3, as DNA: TGTGCCAGAAGTCCTTCACCCCATAGCGGGAGGAGCTCCTACAATGAGCAGTTCTTC. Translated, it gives CARSPSPHSGRSSYNEQFF.

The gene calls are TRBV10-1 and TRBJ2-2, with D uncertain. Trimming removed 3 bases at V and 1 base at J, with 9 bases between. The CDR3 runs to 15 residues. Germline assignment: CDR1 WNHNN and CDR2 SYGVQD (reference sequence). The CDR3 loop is CASSEAPGNTGELFF. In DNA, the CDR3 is TGCGCCAGCAGTGAAGCTCCGGGGAACACCGGGGAGCTGTTTTTT.

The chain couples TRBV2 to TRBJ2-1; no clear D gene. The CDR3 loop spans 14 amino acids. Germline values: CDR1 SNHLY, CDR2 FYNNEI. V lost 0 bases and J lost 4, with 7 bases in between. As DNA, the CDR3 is TGTGCCAGCAGTGAAGCAACAGCTTACAATGAGCAGTTCTTC. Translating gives CASSEATAYNEQFF. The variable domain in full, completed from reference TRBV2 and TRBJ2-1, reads EPEVTQTPSHQVTQMGQEVILRCVPISNHLYFYWYRQILGQKVEFLVSFYNNEISEKSEIFDDQFSVERPDGSNFTLKIRSTKLEDSAMYFCASSEATAYNEQFFGPGTRLTVL.

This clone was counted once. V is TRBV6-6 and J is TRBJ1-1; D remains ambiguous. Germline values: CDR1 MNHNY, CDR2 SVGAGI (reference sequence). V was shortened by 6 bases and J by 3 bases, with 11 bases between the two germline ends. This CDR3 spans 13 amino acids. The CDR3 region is CASSQNSDTEAFF. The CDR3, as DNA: TGTGCCAGCAGCCAGAACTCGGACACTGAAGCTTTCTTT.

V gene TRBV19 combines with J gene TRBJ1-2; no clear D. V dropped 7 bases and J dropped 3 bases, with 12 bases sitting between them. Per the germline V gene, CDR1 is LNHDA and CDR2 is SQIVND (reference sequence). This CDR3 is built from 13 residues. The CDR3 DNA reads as TGTGCCAGTACCCCTTCAGTGTACTATGGCTACACCTTC. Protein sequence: CASTPSVYYGYTF.

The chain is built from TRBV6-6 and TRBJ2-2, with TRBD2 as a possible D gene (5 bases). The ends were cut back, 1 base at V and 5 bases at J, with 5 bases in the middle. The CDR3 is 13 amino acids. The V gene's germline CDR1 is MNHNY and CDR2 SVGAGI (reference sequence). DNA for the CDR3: TGTGCCAGCAGTTACTTAGCGACCGGGGAGCTGTTTTTT. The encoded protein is CASSYLATGELFF.

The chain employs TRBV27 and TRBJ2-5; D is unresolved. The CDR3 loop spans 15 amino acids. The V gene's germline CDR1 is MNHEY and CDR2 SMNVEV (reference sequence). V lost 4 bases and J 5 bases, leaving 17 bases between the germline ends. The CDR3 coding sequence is TGTGCCAGCAGTTCCACCCAGAGGTACCCGGAGACCCAGTACTTC. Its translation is CASSSTQRYPETQYF.

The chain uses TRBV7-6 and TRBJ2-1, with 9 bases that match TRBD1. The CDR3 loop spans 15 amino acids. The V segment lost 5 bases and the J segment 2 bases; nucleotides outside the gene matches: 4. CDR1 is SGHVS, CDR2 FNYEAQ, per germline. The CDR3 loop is CASSPGTGPYNEQFF. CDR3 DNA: TGTGCCAGCAGCCCCGGGACAGGGCCCTACAATGAGCAGTTCTTC.

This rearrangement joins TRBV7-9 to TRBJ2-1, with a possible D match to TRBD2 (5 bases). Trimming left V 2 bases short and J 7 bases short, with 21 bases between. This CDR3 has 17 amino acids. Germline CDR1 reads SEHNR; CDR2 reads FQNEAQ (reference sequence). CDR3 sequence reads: CASSLPLAPPPLNEQFF. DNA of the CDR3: TGTGCCAGCAGCTTACCTTTAGCGCCACCCCCATTGAATGAGCAGTTCTTC.

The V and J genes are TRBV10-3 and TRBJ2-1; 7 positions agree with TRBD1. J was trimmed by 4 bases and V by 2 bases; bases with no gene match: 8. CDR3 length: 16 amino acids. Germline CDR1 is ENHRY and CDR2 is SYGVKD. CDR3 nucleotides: TGTGCCATCAGTGAGCCTGACAGGGAGTATTACAATGAGCAGTTCTTC. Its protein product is CAISEPDREYYNEQFF.

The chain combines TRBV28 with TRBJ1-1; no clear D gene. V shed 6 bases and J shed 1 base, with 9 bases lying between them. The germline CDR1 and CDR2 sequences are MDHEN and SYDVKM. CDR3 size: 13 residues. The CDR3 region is CASRLGRNTEAFF. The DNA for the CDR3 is TGTGCCAGCAGGTTGGGGAGGAACACTGAAGCTTTCTTT.

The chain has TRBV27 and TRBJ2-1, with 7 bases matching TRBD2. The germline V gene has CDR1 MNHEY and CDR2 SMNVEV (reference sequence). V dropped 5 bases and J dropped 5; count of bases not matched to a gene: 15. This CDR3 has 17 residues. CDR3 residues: CASSPPRLATNHNEQFF. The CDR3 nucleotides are TGTGCCAGCAGTCCTCCGAGACTAGCTACCAACCACAATGAGCAGTTCTTC.

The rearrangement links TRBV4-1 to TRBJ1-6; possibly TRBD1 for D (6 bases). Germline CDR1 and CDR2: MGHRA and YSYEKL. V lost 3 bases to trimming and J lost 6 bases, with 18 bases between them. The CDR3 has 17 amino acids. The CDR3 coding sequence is TGCGCCAGCAGCCAGACGGCGAGCGGGGGCCCTAATTCACCCCTCCACTTT. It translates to CASSQTASGGPNSPLHF.